Below, 32 T cell receptor beta chains from the same sample are listed, as sequenced in a study of T-cell memory formation after mild COVID-19. TCRdb re-called the 5' RACE reads through MiXCR, storing one row per CDR3 protein. The sample lists roughly 480,000 distinct CDR3 sequences; about 23% were seen once. The specimen was PBMCs or a T cell subset sorted from them (not recorded which). The receptors shown here come from an adult woman who had mild COVID-19 (a few samples of this study predate the infection). Cell type and time point are not known.

The chain combines TRBV7-9 with TRBJ2-1; a weak D match, TRBD2 (5 bases). Per the germline V gene, CDR1 is SEHNR and CDR2 is FQNEAQ (reference sequence). This CDR3 region has 15 residues. V was clipped by 2 bases and J by 0 bases, with 8 bases between them. As DNA, the CDR3 is TGTGCCAGCAGCTTATGGGGAGACTCCTACAATGAGCAGTTCTTC. Residues: CASSLWGDSYNEQFF.

The gene calls are TRBV7-8 and TRBJ2-3; D may match TRBD1 or TRBD2 (5 bases each). CDR1 SGHVS and CDR2 FQNEAQ come from the germline V gene. V was shortened by 4 bases and J by 4 bases, with 12 bases between the two germline ends. The CDR3 runs to 14 residues. This CDR3 reads CASSWAGTPDTQYF. The CDR3 DNA follows: TGTGCCAGCAGCTGGGCCGGGACCCCAGATACGCAGTATTTT.

The chain has TRBV7-2 and TRBJ1-4; 7 positions agree with TRBD1. Germline V lookup: CDR1 SGHTA, CDR2 FQGNSA. The CDR3 covers 13 residues. Germline trimming cut 5 bases from V and 8 bases from J; bases unmatched to any gene: 5. The CDR3 spells CASSTGVREKLFF. CDR3 nucleotides: TGTGCCAGCAGCACAGGGGTAAGGGAAAAACTGTTTTTT.

The chain joins TRBV7-8 to TRBJ2-1; 8 bases line up with TRBD2. The J segment lost 3 bases and the V segment lost 6 bases, leaving 7 bases of the junction unmatched. The germline gives CDR1 SGHVS, CDR2 FQNEAQ. This CDR3 comprises 15 residues. Here the CDR3 reads CASRTGTSFYNEQFF. The CDR3 DNA sequence: TGTGCCAGCAGAACCGGGACTAGTTTCTACAATGAGCAGTTCTTC.

The chain employs TRBV19 and TRBJ2-2; TRBD2 agrees at 8 bases. Germline assignment: CDR1 LNHDA and CDR2 SQIVND (reference sequence). The CDR3 spans 16 residues. After removal of 5 bases from V and 6 bases from J, the junction contained 11 bases not matched to a gene. CDR3 in DNA: TGTGCCAGTAGTTCGCAGAGGCTAGCGGGCGCCGGGGAGCTGTTTTTT. This sequence encodes CASSSQRLAGAGELFF.

The chain couples TRBV5-6 to TRBJ2-2; D is perhaps TRBD1 (6 bases). In germline, CDR1 is SGHDT, CDR2 YYEEEE. Trimming took off 2 bases at V and 6 bases at J, with 11 bases between the two ends. The CDR3 contains 14 residues. CDR3 DNA: TGTGCCAGCAGCTTCAGGGGAGTCGCCGGGGAGCTGTTTTTT. Its protein product is CASSFRGVAGELFF.

V gene TRBV19 combines with J gene TRBJ1-1; 8 bases align to TRBD1. Trimming at V came to 4 bases and at J to 6 bases, leaving 4 bases not matched to a gene. CDR1 LNHDA and CDR2 SQIVND come from the germline V gene (reference sequence). CDR3 length: 13 residues. In DNA, the CDR3 is TGTGCCAGTAGTAGGGGACAGGCCGCTGAAGCTTTCTTT. It specifies CASSRGQAAEAFF.

This clonotype was counted a single time. J is TRBJ1-6 and V is TRBV2; the D gene is possibly TRBD1 (6 bases). The CDR3 length is 18 residues. The V end was cut by 6 bases, the J end by 6 bases, with 24 bases between. The V gene's germline CDR1 is SNHLY and CDR2 FYNNEI. CDR3 protein: CASRDPTGPTVFNSPLHF. The CDR3 region has the DNA TGTGCCAGCAGGGACCCGACAGGCCCTACTGTATTTAATTCACCCCTCCACTTT.

The V call is TRBV7-9, the J call TRBJ2-7; 7 bases map to TRBD2. Germline V gene data show CDR1 as SEHNR and CDR2 as FQNEAQ (reference sequence). The CDR3 runs 15 residues. Unmatched junction bases numbered 8, after V lost 1 base and J lost 5 bases. The CDR3 nucleotides are TGTGCCAGCAGCTTAGGGACTAGGGGATGGGACGAGCAGTACTTC. Translated, it gives CASSLGTRGWDEQYF.

The CDR3 is CASSRGGGEDNEQFF. The CDR3 DNA reads TGTGCCAGCAGCCGCGGGGGGGGGGAGGACAATGAGCAGTTCTTC. The chain is built from TRBV4-2 and TRBJ2-1, with 9 bases aligning to TRBD2. Looked up from germline, CDR1 is LGHNA and CDR2 is YNFKEQ. There are 15 residues in the CDR3. The ends lost 4 bases at V and 5 bases at J; junction bases unmatched: 6.

V gene TRBV5-6 combines with J gene TRBJ2-3; 10 positions match TRBD2. With 2 bases clipped from V and 10 bases from J, the junction kept 10 bases outside the gene matches. This CDR3 has 15 residues. The V gene's germline CDR1 is SGHDT and CDR2 YYEEEE. In nucleotides, the CDR3 is TGTGCCAGCAGCTTTGGGGGTAGCGGGGGGCAACCGCAGTATTTT. Its protein is CASSFGGSGGQPQYF.

This clonotype occurred a few times. The chain recombines TRBV11-2 with TRBJ2-3; D perhaps matches TRBD2 (6 bases). This CDR3 region has 14 residues. Trimming stripped 4 bases from V and 3 bases from J, with 11 bases between. Germline CDR1 SGHAT, CDR2 FQNNGV. This CDR3 reads CASSSSEPTDTQYF. DNA of the CDR3: TGTGCCAGCAGCTCTAGCGAGCCGACAGATACGCAGTATTTT.

The sample holds a few counts of this clonotype. V and J are TRBV29-1 and TRBJ1-2; D is undetermined. CDR1 SQVTM and CDR2 ANQGSEA come from the germline V gene. The CDR3 extends over 12 amino acids. V lost 1 base to trimming and J lost 3 bases, with 6 bases between them. Here the CDR3 DNA reads TGCAGCGTTGAAGGGGCTGACTATGGCTACACCTTC. As protein: CSVEGADYGYTF.

The chain combines TRBV19 with TRBJ1-1, with 9 bases aligning to TRBD1. The germline V gene has CDR1 LNHDA and CDR2 SQIVND (reference sequence). Germline trimming cut 7 bases from V and 1 base from J; bases unmatched to any gene: 13. The CDR3 sequence is 17 residues long. This CDR3 is CASKKGGQGAANTEAFF. In nucleotides, the CDR3 is TGTGCCAGTAAAAAAGGGGGACAGGGAGCGGCGAACACTGAAGCTTTCTTT. Filled out from reference TRBV19 and TRBJ1-1, the complete variable domain reads DGGITQSPKYLFRKEGQNVTLSCEQNLNHDAMYWYRQDPGQGLRLIYYSQIVNDFQKGDIAEGYSVSREKKESFPLTVTSAQKNPTAFYLCASKKGGQGAANTEAFFGQGTRLTVV.

The CDR3 reads CASSLGGGTGEQFF. CDR3 bases: TGCGCCAGCAGCTTGGGGGGCGGGACAGGCGAGCAGTTCTTC. The chain couples TRBV5-1 to TRBJ2-1; 8 nucleotides match TRBD1. The germline gives CDR1 SGHRS, CDR2 YFSETQ. This CDR3 contains 14 residues. With V trimmed by 0 bases and J by 10 bases, 6 bases remained unmatched.

V usage is TRBV20-1 and J usage is TRBJ2-7; possibly TRBD1 for D (5 bases). This CDR3 has 13 amino acids. Trimming pared 7 bases from V and 2 bases from J, leaving 15 bases between. CDR1 DFQATT and CDR2 SNEGSKA come from the germline V gene (reference sequence). CDR3 DNA: TGCAGTGTTTCGGACATTTCCACCTACGAGCAGTACTTC. Its protein product is CSVSDISTYEQYF.

The chain links TRBV30 to TRBJ1-1, with D hard to call. Per the germline V gene, CDR1 is GTSNPN and CDR2 is SVGIG (reference sequence). The CDR3 length is 12 residues. The V and J ends lost 4 bases and 6 bases respectively, with 12 bases between them. The DNA for the CDR3 is TGTGCCTGGAACCTAGACTGGGCTGAAGCTTTCTTT. Translation: CAWNLDWAEAFF.

This sequence joins TRBV20-1 and TRBJ2-3, with D perhaps TRBD1 or TRBD2 (5 bases each). The CDR3 loop spans 15 amino acids. Germline CDR1 is DFQATT and CDR2 is SNEGSKA (reference sequence). Deletions cut 1 base from V and 2 bases from J, with 13 bases between. The DNA for the CDR3 is TGCAGTGCTAGAGTACGGGACGACTTCACAGATACGCAGTATTTT. This encodes CSARVRDDFTDTQYF.

V and J are TRBV12-3 or TRBV12-4 and TRBJ2-7; 8 bases align to TRBD1. The J segment lost 2 bases and the V segment lost 6 bases, leaving 9 bases of the junction unmatched. The CDR3 has 15 residues. The CDR3 loop is CASRKGQVEPYEQYF. The CDR3 DNA follows: TGTGCCAGCAGGAAGGGACAGGTAGAACCCTACGAGCAGTACTTC.

This clonotype was detected only a few times. V is TRBV4-2 and J is TRBJ2-7; tentatively, D is TRBD2 (5 bases). CDR3 length: 17 amino acids. Germline lookup yields CDR1 LGHNA and CDR2 YNFKEQ. V was clipped by 1 base and J by 3 bases, with 19 bases between them. Written as DNA, the CDR3 is TGTGCCAGCAGCCAAGTTCGAGGTGGCGGGCTCGACTACGAGCAGTACTTC. This sequence encodes CASSQVRGGGLDYEQYF.

The chain combines TRBV7-8 with TRBJ2-4; D gene ambiguous. The CDR3 spans 14 residues. V dropped 3 bases and J dropped 1 base, with 7 bases sitting between them. CDR1 and CDR2 (germline): SGHVS, FQNEAQ. In DNA form, the CDR3 reads TGTGCCAGCAGCTTGAGAGAGGCCAAAAACATTCAGTACTTC. Translation: CASSLREAKNIQYF.

There are a few counts of this clonotype. The rearrangement links TRBV5-5 to TRBJ1-2, with 9 bases lining up with TRBD1. CDR1 is SGHKS, CDR2 YYEKEE, per germline (reference sequence). V was pared by 3 bases and J by 6 bases, with 9 bases of the junction left unmatched. This CDR3 contains 15 residues. CDR3 protein: CASSSIPGQGHGYTF. CDR3 nucleotides: TGTGCCAGCAGCTCAATCCCGGGACAGGGCCATGGCTACACCTTC. Full variable domain (outside the CDR3, taken from reference TRBV5-5 and TRBJ1-2): DAGVTQSPTHLIKTRGQQVTLRCSPISGHKSVSWYQQVLGQGPQFIFQYYEKEERGRGNFPDRFSARQFPNYSSELNVNALLLGDSALYLCASSSIPGQGHGYTFGSGTRLTVV.

The chain uses TRBV12-3 or TRBV12-4 and TRBJ1-2; D remains unclear. V dropped 5 bases and J dropped 6 bases, with 10 bases sitting between them. The CDR3 spans 12 residues. The CDR3 bases are TGTGCCAGCAGTCCTCTCCAGGATGGCTACACCTTC. Translation: CASSPLQDGYTF.

This clonotype was found a few times. This chain links TRBV5-1 with TRBJ2-1, with TRBD2 matching over 7 bases. The CDR3 runs 14 residues. Germline loops: CDR1 SGHRS, CDR2 YFSETQ. J gave up 4 bases and V 2 bases, and 3 bases lay outside the gene matches. CDR3 nucleotides: TGCGCCAGCAGCTTTCGCGGGAGTTACAATGAGCAGTTCTTC. It is translated as CASSFRGSYNEQFF.

This sequence joins TRBV7-6 and TRBJ2-7; no definite D call. Per germline, CDR1 SGHVS and CDR2 FNYEAQ. The CDR3 covers 17 residues. V was clipped by 1 base and J by 1 base, with 17 bases between them. The CDR3 bases are TGTGCCAGCAGCTTAGATCTTGGAGTGGACGGATCCTACGAGCAGTACTTC. Protein product: CASSLDLGVDGSYEQYF. Looking up the rest from reference TRBV7-6 and TRBJ2-7 gives the full variable domain: GAGVSQSPRYKVTKRGQDVALRCDPISGHVSLYWYRQALGQGPEFLTYFNYEAQQDKSGLPNDRFSAERPEGSISTLTIQRTEQRDSAMYRCASSLDLGVDGSYEQYFGPGTRLTVT.

This clonotype was recorded only once. The chain has TRBV11-2 and TRBJ2-7; no definite D call. The CDR3 has 16 residues. Germline V CDR1 and CDR2: SGHAT, FQNNGV. Trimming took off 1 base at V and 3 bases at J, with 16 bases between the two ends. CDR3 bases: TGTGCCAGCAGCTTAGGTCCAGAAACCGTTTACTACGAGCAGTACTTC. This codes for CASSLGPETVYYEQYF.

This chain links TRBV7-2 with TRBJ2-7, with 8 bases matching TRBD2. Germline assignment: CDR1 SGHTA and CDR2 FQGNSA. The CDR3 is made up of 15 amino acids. The V gene end was trimmed by 1 base and the J gene end by 2 bases; junction bases not matched to a gene: 4. The chain's CDR3 is CASSLESGRTYEQYF. The CDR3 nucleotides read TGTGCCAGCAGCTTAGAGAGCGGGAGAACCTACGAGCAGTACTTC.

The CDR3 is CASSPKGFAGELFF. CDR3 DNA sequence: TGTGCCAGCAGCCCCAAGGGATTTGCCGGGGAGCTGTTTTTT. The gene calls are TRBV7-8 and TRBJ2-2; D remains ambiguous. V lost 5 bases and J lost 6, with 13 bases in between. The germline gives CDR1 SGHVS, CDR2 FQNEAQ. CDR3 length equals 14 residues.

This clonotype appeared a few times. In DNA form, the CDR3 reads TGCGCCAGCAGCCAAAACCGCGGGGTGTTCGGCTACACCTTC. This sequence encodes CASSQNRGVFGYTF. This chain connects TRBV4-1 to TRBJ1-2; D is uncertain. The CDR3 is 14 amino acids. The V gene's germline CDR1 is MGHRA and CDR2 YSYEKL. V was trimmed by 2 bases and J by 8 bases, leaving 15 bases between them.

In this sample, this clonotype turned up a few times. The rearrangement uses TRBV24-1 and TRBJ1-5, with TRBD1 matching 8 bases. The germline gives CDR1 KGHDR, CDR2 SFDVKD. V shed 6 bases and J 4 bases; nucleotides not matched to a gene: 1. The CDR3 contains 13 residues. CDR3: CATSTGGNQPQHF. CDR3 bases: TGTGCCACCAGTACAGGGGGGAATCAGCCCCAGCATTTT.

This chain links TRBV20-1 with TRBJ1-3; D is perhaps TRBD1 (5 bases). V was clipped by 4 bases and J by 6 bases, with 10 bases between them. Per the germline V gene, CDR1 is DFQATT and CDR2 is SNEGSKA (reference sequence). The CDR3 totals 12 residues. The CDR3 sequence is CSATGDENTIYF. The CDR3 nucleotides are TGCAGTGCTACGGGGGACGAAAACACCATATATTTT.

The gene calls are TRBV4-1 and TRBJ1-2; no clear D. Germline V CDR1 and CDR2: MGHRA, YSYEKL. V lost 1 base and J lost 4, with 13 bases in between. This CDR3 contains 15 residues. CDR3 amino acids: CASSQAEGSVYGYTF. CDR3 nucleotides: TGCGCCAGCAGCCAAGCGGAGGGCTCTGTCTATGGCTACACCTTC.